What follows are 25 T cell receptor beta chains derived from one specimen sequenced in a study of identifying expanded T cells in peripheral blood. The method was immunoSEQ multiplex PCR; TCRdb's version includes in-frame clones alone and lacks a portion of them. The table has about 54,000 clones, roughly nine tenths seen once. Sequencing input: blood. All receptors derive from a person aged 18-70 years in good health.

The V gene is TRBV27, the J gene TRBJ1-2, with 8 bases fitting TRBD1. V was pared by 5 bases and J by 7 bases, with 9 bases of the junction left unmatched. Germline V CDR1 and CDR2: MNHEY, SMNVEV (reference sequence). The CDR3 covers 14 residues. This CDR3 is CASSHRQGTGGYTF. The CDR3 region has the DNA TGTGCCAGCAGTCATCGACAGGGGACCGGTGGCTACACCTTC.

V usage is TRBV7-2 and J usage is TRBJ1-1; TRBD1 is a possible D gene (6 bases). This CDR3 is built from 15 residues. Trimming stripped 2 bases from V and 4 bases from J, with 14 bases between. CDR1 is SGHTA and CDR2 is FQGNSA in the germline V gene. Here the CDR3 reads CASSLYGGVGTEAFF. CDR3 nucleotides: TGTGCCAGCAGCTTATATGGGGGCGTGGGCACTGAAGCTTTCTTT.

This sequence joins TRBV7-8 and TRBJ2-5; the D is unclear. Germline V gene data show CDR1 as SGHVS and CDR2 as FQNEAQ. The CDR3 is 12 residues long. Trimming left V 5 bases short and J 2 bases short, with 6 bases between. The chain's CDR3 is CASSLFQETQYF. CDR3 DNA sequence: TGTGCCAGCAGCCTTTTTCAAGAGACCCAGTACTTC.

V is TRBV5-4 and J is TRBJ1-2, with 7 bases fitting TRBD1. V lost 4 bases and J lost 1; bases outside the gene matches: 7. CDR3 size: 15 residues. Germline CDR1 SGHNT, CDR2 YYREEE (reference sequence). The CDR3 bases are TGTGCCAGCAGCCCGTGGGACAGTGTTAACTATGGCTACACCTTC. Its protein is CASSPWDSVNYGYTF.

This clone rates as medium-sized (0.01 to 0.1%). V gene TRBV2 combines with J gene TRBJ2-2; the match to TRBD1 covers 7 bases. The J segment lost 5 bases and the V segment lost 1 base, leaving 7 bases of the junction unmatched. There are 16 residues in the CDR3. CDR1 SNHLY and CDR2 FYNNEI come from the germline V gene. The CDR3 protein is CASSEVGPGQTGELFF. CDR3 bases: TGTGCCAGCAGTGAAGTGGGGCCGGGACAGACCGGGGAGCTGTTTTTT.

This clone was found a few times. This sequence joins TRBV9 and TRBJ1-3, with D uncertain. This CDR3 has 13 amino acids. The germline V and J ends were trimmed by 3 bases and 0 bases, with 4 bases remaining between them. The germline V gene encodes CDR1 SGDLS and CDR2 YYNGEE. CDR3 bases: TGTGCCAGCAGCGCCAGCTCTGGAAACACCATATATTTT. This translates into CASSASSGNTIYF.

This clone was observed once. This chain joins TRBV4-3 and TRBJ1-2; TRBD1 agrees at 9 bases. Per germline, CDR1 LGHNA and CDR2 YSLEER. The CDR3 covers 15 residues. The V gene end was trimmed by 2 bases and the J gene end by 4 bases; junction bases not matched to a gene: 5. The DNA for the CDR3 is TGCGCCAGCAGCCAATTGGACAGGGGAGGCTATGGCTACACCTTC. Its translation: CASSQLDRGGYGYTF.

The V and J genes are TRBV2 and TRBJ1-1; maybe TRBD1 (5 bases). The CDR3 extends over 15 amino acids. Trimming cost V 6 bases and J 6 bases, with 20 bases left between them. Germline V CDR1 and CDR2: SNHLY, FYNNEI. CDR3 sequence (DNA): TGTGCCAGCAGGCTGTCCGCCGGGACCGCACCTGAAGCTTTCTTT. Its protein is CASRLSAGTAPEAFF.

A single count supports this clone. This chain links TRBV7-6 with TRBJ2-2; D gene uncertain. Germline lookup yields CDR1 SGHVS and CDR2 FNYEAQ. The CDR3 consists of 15 residues. V dropped 5 bases and J dropped 6 bases, with 16 bases sitting between them. CDR3 region: CASSKLPFGAGELFF. The CDR3 nucleotides are TGTGCCAGCAGCAAGCTCCCCTTTGGTGCCGGGGAGCTGTTTTTT. Full variable domain (missing parts from reference TRBV7-6 and TRBJ2-2): GAGVSQSPRYKVTKRGQDVALRCDPISGHVSLYWYRQALGQGPEFLTYFNYEAQQDKSGLPNDRFSAERPEGSISTLTIQRTEQRDSAMYRCASSKLPFGAGELFFGEGSRLTVL.

The rearrangement joins TRBV4-3 to TRBJ2-3; 9 bases map to TRBD2. With V trimmed by 4 bases and J by 5 bases, 25 bases remained unmatched. This CDR3 has 21 residues. Germline values: CDR1 LGHNA, CDR2 YSLEER. For the CDR3, the DNA is TGCGCCAGCAGCCCCGACTTCCTAGCGGGGATACTTTCTGGAGTCGGAGATACGCAGTATTTT. Amino acid sequence: CASSPDFLAGILSGVGDTQYF.

The V and J genes are TRBV6-5 and TRBJ2-2; D ambiguous. V was cut by 5 bases and J by 7 bases, with 14 bases left in between. Germline CDR1 MNHEY, CDR2 SVGAGI. The CDR3 runs to 14 residues. CDR3 region: CASSKQASGGELFF. CDR3 sequence (DNA): TGTGCCAGCAGTAAGCAGGCCTCGGGCGGGGAGCTGTTTTTT.

CDR3 in amino acids: CASSEKGGAAFF. CDR3 nucleotides: TGTGCCAGCAGTGAAAAAGGGGGGGCAGCTTTCTTT. The J gene is TRBJ1-1, the V gene TRBV25-1, with D possibly being TRBD1 (6 bases). The length of the CDR3 is 12 residues. Trimming left V 2 bases short and J 10 bases short, with 11 bases between. The germline gives CDR1 MGHDK, CDR2 SYGVNS.

This rearrangement joins TRBV6-5 to TRBJ2-3; D is unclear. Per the germline V gene, CDR1 is MNHEY and CDR2 is SVGAGI. The CDR3 loop spans 13 amino acids. V was clipped by 0 bases and J by 1 base, with 2 bases between them. The CDR3 reads CASSYSGTDTQYF. CDR3 DNA: TGTGCCAGCAGTTACTCGGGCACAGATACGCAGTATTTT.

This clone came up once. V gene TRBV19 combines with J gene TRBJ2-7; possibly TRBD1 or TRBD2 for D (5 bases each). The CDR3 extends over 13 amino acids. The V end was cut by 5 bases, the J end by 2 bases, with 10 bases between. Germline V lookup: CDR1 LNHDA, CDR2 SQIVND (reference sequence). The CDR3 is CASSGGRAYEQYF. CDR3 nucleotides: TGTGCCAGTAGTGGGGGACGGGCCTACGAGCAGTACTTC.

This clone appeared a single time. As DNA, the CDR3 is TGTGCCAGCAGTTCCCCCTTCGGCGGGAGGGCCGAAGGCATTCAGTACTTC. Amino acid sequence: CASSSPFGGRAEGIQYF. The V gene is TRBV28, the J gene TRBJ2-4; 9 nucleotides align to TRBD2. The CDR3 covers 17 residues. With 4 bases clipped from V and 9 bases from J, the junction kept 16 bases outside the gene matches. Germline V gene lookup returns CDR1 MDHEN and CDR2 SYDVKM. Together with reference TRBV28 and TRBJ2-4, the CDR3 gives the full variable domain: DVKVTQSSRYLVKRTGEKVFLECVQDMDHENMFWYRQDPGLGLRLIYFSYDVKMKEKGDIPEGYSVSREKKERFSLILESASTNQTSMYLCASSSPFGGRAEGIQYFGAGTRLSVL.

The chain links TRBV6-5 to TRBJ1-1, with D uncertain. This CDR3 is 14 amino acids long. V dropped 2 bases and J dropped 5 bases, with 12 bases sitting between them. Per the germline V gene, CDR1 is MNHEY and CDR2 is SVGAGI. As DNA, the CDR3 is TGTGCCAGCAGTTACGGAGGGAGGACGACTGAAGCTTTCTTT. Translating it yields CASSYGGRTTEAFF.

About this clone itself: Germline and junction disagree at one end, which may indicate a read error. The chain employs TRBV2 and TRBJ2-3; 10 bases map to TRBD2. The CDR3 has 13 residues. Germline lookup yields CDR1 SNHLY and CDR2 FYNNEI. The CDR3 DNA is TGTGCCAGCAGTCCCGTCCAGGCTAGCGGGGGACTCTTT. As protein: CASSPVQASGGLF.

V and J are TRBV7-2 and TRBJ1-5; possibly TRBD1 for D (6 bases). Germline V gene sequence: CDR1 SGHTA, CDR2 FQGNSA. V shed 5 bases and J shed 3 bases, with 11 bases lying between them. This CDR3 is 14 amino acids long. The CDR3: CASSLWTVNQPQHF. DNA for the CDR3: TGTGCCAGCAGCCTCTGGACAGTCAATCAGCCCCAGCATTTT.

This chain joins TRBV11-2 and TRBJ1-1; D not resolved. The V end was cut by 5 bases, the J end by 11 bases, with 15 bases between. Per germline, CDR1 SGHAT and CDR2 FQNNGV. The CDR3 contains 12 residues. The CDR3 bases are TGTGCCAGCAGCATTGGCCCGGGTGGGGCTTTCTTT. It translates to CASSIGPGGAFF. Complete variable domain (other parts from reference TRBV11-2 and TRBJ1-1): EAGVAQSPRYKIIEKRQSVAFWCNPISGHATLYWYQQILGQGPKLLIQFQNNGVVDDSQLPKDRFSAERLKGVDSTLKIQPAKLEDSAVYLCASSIGPGGAFFGQGTRLTVV.

V gene TRBV5-1 combines with J gene TRBJ2-1; 9 positions agree with TRBD2. Unmatched junction bases numbered 6, after V lost 4 bases and J lost 4 bases. The CDR3 totals 15 residues. Per germline, CDR1 SGHRS and CDR2 YFSETQ. The CDR3 reads CASSGGGGVYNEQFF. The DNA for the CDR3 is TGCGCCAGCAGCGGTGGCGGGGGGGTATACAATGAGCAGTTCTTC.

This rearrangement joins TRBV7-8 to TRBJ1-1; TRBD1 might be the D (5 bases). The V end lost 1 base, the J end lost 0 bases, and 12 bases lay between the germline ends. The CDR3 is 16 residues long. Per germline, CDR1 SGHVS and CDR2 FQNEAQ. The CDR3 DNA is TGTGCCAGCAGCTTAGATCTCAGGGACGTGAACACTGAAGCTTTCTTT. Translation gives CASSLDLRDVNTEAFF.

The rearrangement joins TRBV29-1 to TRBJ2-3, with D maybe TRBD1 (5 bases). Germline lookup yields CDR1 SQVTM and CDR2 ANQGSEA. Trimming removed 5 bases from V and 4 bases from J, with 22 bases in between. The CDR3 has 16 amino acids. The CDR3 sequence is CSVSWSVQVVADTQYF. CDR3 coding DNA: TGCAGCGTTTCGTGGTCCGTACAGGTTGTTGCAGATACGCAGTATTTT.

V is TRBV11-2 and J is TRBJ2-7, with D tentatively TRBD1 (7 bases). CDR1 and CDR2 from the germline V gene are SGHAT and FQNNGV. The V end lost 3 bases, the J end lost 4 bases, and 19 bases lay between the germline ends. CDR3 length equals 16 residues. In DNA, the CDR3 is TGTGCCAGCAGCTTGGAGGGCAGGGGGTATCGATACGAGCAGTACTTC. This codes for CASSLEGRGYRYEQYF.

V and J are TRBV13 and TRBJ2-7; TRBD1 matches 9 bases. J lost 4 bases, V lost 4 bases, and 8 bases had no gene match. Germline V gene sequence: CDR1 PRHDT, CDR2 FYEKMQ (reference sequence). CDR3 size: 15 residues. This CDR3 is CASSYSRTGVYEQYF. CDR3 in DNA: TGTGCCAGCAGCTATTCCCGGACAGGGGTTTACGAGCAGTACTTC.

V usage is TRBV4-2 and J usage is TRBJ2-7; D is perhaps TRBD2 (5 bases). This CDR3 is built from 15 residues. The germline CDR1 and CDR2 sequences are LGHNA and YNFKEQ. The germline V and J ends were trimmed by 0 bases and 3 bases, with 12 bases remaining between them. The CDR3 DNA sequence: TGTGCCAGCAGCCAAGATAACACAGAGGGCTACGAGCAGTACTTC. It is translated as CASSQDNTEGYEQYF.